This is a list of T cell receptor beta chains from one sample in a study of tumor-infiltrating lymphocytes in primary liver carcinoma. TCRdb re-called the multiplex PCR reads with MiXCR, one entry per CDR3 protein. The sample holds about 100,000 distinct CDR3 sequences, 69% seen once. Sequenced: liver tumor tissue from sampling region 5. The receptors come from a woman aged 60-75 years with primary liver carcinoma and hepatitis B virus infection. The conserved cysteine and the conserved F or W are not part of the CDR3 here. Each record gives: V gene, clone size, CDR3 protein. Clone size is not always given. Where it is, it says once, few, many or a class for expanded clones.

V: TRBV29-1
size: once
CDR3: SVARRGTSGSKEQF

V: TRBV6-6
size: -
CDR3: ASSPGQSYNQY

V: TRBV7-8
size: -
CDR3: ASSSVFGVRDEQF

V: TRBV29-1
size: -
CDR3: IVFSFRGKNTEAF

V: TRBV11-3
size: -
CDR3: ASRSYREDEQY

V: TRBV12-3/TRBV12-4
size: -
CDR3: ASSLSGNTGAF

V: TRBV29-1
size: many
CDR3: SVVRDYLYNEQF

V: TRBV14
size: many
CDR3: ASSRGPVGYEQY

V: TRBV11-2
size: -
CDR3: ASTTRTSAANTGELF

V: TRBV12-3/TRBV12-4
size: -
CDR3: DSSLGQPIGELF

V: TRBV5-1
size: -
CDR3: ASCSDRNTEAF

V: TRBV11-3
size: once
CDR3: PGSFRTGTDTQY

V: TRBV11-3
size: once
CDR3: ASSFGTINTKAF

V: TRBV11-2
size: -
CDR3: ASSPNCGSWLGDTQY

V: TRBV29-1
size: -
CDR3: SAALIRNTDTQY

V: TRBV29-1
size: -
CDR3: SLGGTGANALT

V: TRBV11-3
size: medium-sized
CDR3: ASSLGPTDTQY

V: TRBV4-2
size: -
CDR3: ATGLAVHNEHS

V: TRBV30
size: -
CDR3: AWAREGAEDSVLT

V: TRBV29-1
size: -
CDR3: NVEGLAGIEDTQY

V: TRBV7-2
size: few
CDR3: ASSPKTSGRRGEQF

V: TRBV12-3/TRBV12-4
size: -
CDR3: AISPSQDTQY

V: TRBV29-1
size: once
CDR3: SATERANTWELF

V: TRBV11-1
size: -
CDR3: ASSSRQGDGDAQY

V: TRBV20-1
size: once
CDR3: SDQPPSGRTDTQY